The next 27 T cell receptor beta chains were all read from a single sample in a study of cytomegalovirus exposure and HLA in healthy donors. PCR employed 60 Vbeta and 13 Jbeta primers. TCRdb's copy holds only in-frame clones and misses some; the assay was immunoSEQ multiplex PCR. The repertoire holds 170,000 or so clones, with 79% as singletons. The sequenced sample consisted of PBMCs. All receptors derive from a woman aged 40 to 55 in good health and CMV-seronegative.

The rearrangement joins TRBV5-1 to TRBJ1-2; 7 bases are a match to TRBD1. The CDR3 has 12 residues. The V gene's germline CDR1 is SGHRS and CDR2 YFSETQ. The ends lost 2 bases at V and 7 bases at J; junction bases unmatched: 2. CDR3 region: CASSLQGSGYTF. The CDR3 bases are TGCGCCAGCAGCTTACAGGGGTCTGGCTACACCTTC.

The chain links TRBV28 to TRBJ1-1; no clear D. Trimming shortened V by 4 bases and J by 1 base, and 7 bases separated the two germline ends. CDR1 is MDHEN and CDR2 is SYDVKM in the germline V gene. This CDR3 spans 13 amino acids. CDR3 nucleotides: TGTGCCAGCAGTTCCTCCCCGAACACTGAAGCTTTCTTT. Residues: CASSSSPNTEAFF.

V gene TRBV5-4 combines with J gene TRBJ1-2, with D possibly matching TRBD1 (5 bases). CDR3 length equals 16 residues. CDR1 is SGHNT and CDR2 is YYREEE in the germline V gene (reference sequence). Between the trimmed V and J ends, which lost 5 bases and 1 base, there was a span of 18 bases. CDR3 in amino acids: CASSSRRTDSNYGYTF. For the CDR3, the DNA is TGTGCCAGCAGTTCTCGCAGGACCGACAGTAACTATGGCTACACCTTC. Full variable domain (remainder filled in from reference TRBV5-4 and TRBJ1-2): ETGVTQSPTHLIKTRGQQVTLRCSSQSGHNTVSWYQQALGQGPQFIFQYYREEENGRGNFPPRFSGLQFPNYSSELNVNALELDDSALYLCASSSRRTDSNYGYTFGSGTRLTVV.

The rearrangement joins TRBV13 to TRBJ1-5; possible D gene TRBD1, 6 bases. The CDR3 is made up of 14 amino acids. The germline gives CDR1 PRHDT, CDR2 FYEKMQ (reference sequence). V lost 5 bases, J lost 6 bases, and 14 bases lay in between. The CDR3 reads CASSTRDTGQPQHF. CDR3 bases: TGTGCCAGCAGCACCCGGGACACCGGTCAGCCCCAGCATTTT. Drawing the rest from reference TRBV13 and TRBJ1-5, the complete variable domain is AAGVIQSPRHLIKEKRETATLKCYPIPRHDTVYWYQQGPGQDPQFLISFYEKMQSDKGSIPDRFSAQQFSDYHSELNMSSLELGDSALYFCASSTRDTGQPQHFGDGTRLSIL.

The rearrangement joins TRBV7-2 to TRBJ1-2; perhaps TRBD1 as D (5 bases). The V end was cut by 1 base, the J end by 3 bases, with 15 bases between. Germline CDR1 reads SGHTA; CDR2 reads FQGNSA. The CDR3 is 16 residues long. The CDR3 spells CASSLVVRGGDYGYTF. In nucleotides, the CDR3 is TGTGCCAGCAGCTTAGTGGTGCGGGGCGGGGACTATGGCTACACCTTC.

This chain connects TRBV7-9 to TRBJ2-2, with 9 bases lining up with TRBD1. The V gene end was trimmed by 5 bases and the J gene end by 3 bases; junction bases not matched to a gene: 7. The CDR3 length is 16 residues. Germline values: CDR1 SEHNR, CDR2 FQNEAQ (reference sequence). The CDR3 region has the DNA TGTGCCAGCAGCATCCGGGACAGGGCGGACACCGGGGAGCTGTTTTTT. Translated: CASSIRDRADTGELFF.

The V call is TRBV29-1, the J call TRBJ1-3, with D possibly matching TRBD1 (5 bases). The CDR3 consists of 16 residues. The V and J ends lost 6 bases and 2 bases respectively, with 20 bases between them. From germline, CDR1 is SQVTM and CDR2 ANQGSEA. The CDR3: CSVTGATGTPGNTIYF. CDR3 coding DNA: TGCAGCGTCACTGGGGCGACCGGGACTCCTGGAAACACCATATATTTT. Full variable domain (outside the CDR3, taken from reference TRBV29-1 and TRBJ1-3): SAVISQKPSRDICQRGTSLTIQCQVDSQVTMMFWYRQQPGQSLTLIATANQGSEATYESGFVIDKFPISRPNLTFSTLTVSNMSPEDSSIYLCSVTGATGTPGNTIYFGEGSWLTVV.

The chain uses TRBV5-1 and TRBJ1-3; no firm D call. CDR1 and CDR2 from the germline V gene are SGHRS and YFSETQ. This CDR3 has 15 amino acids. Trimming stripped 1 base from V and 4 bases from J, with 12 bases between. CDR3 loop: CASSLSASRGNTIYF. The CDR3 DNA sequence: TGCGCCAGCAGCTTGTCGGCAAGCAGGGGAAACACCATATATTTT. Full variable domain (missing parts from reference TRBV5-1 and TRBJ1-3): KAGVTQTPRYLIKTRGQQVTLSCSPISGHRSVSWYQQTPGQGLQFLFEYFSETQRNKGNFPGRFSGRQFSNSRSEMNVSTLELGDSALYLCASSLSASRGNTIYFGEGSWLTVV.

A word on this clone: A read error may produce the germline difference seen at one junction end. This chain links TRBV7-7 with TRBJ2-3, with 8 bases that match TRBD1. The CDR3 contains 15 residues. In germline, CDR1 is SSHAT, CDR2 FNYEAQ (reference sequence). CDR3 coding DNA: TGTGCTAGCAGCTTATTCCCAGGGGGCAAGGATACGCAGTATTTT. Translation: CASSLFPGGKDTQYF.

The chain has TRBV19 and TRBJ1-5; TRBD1 agrees at 7 bases. The CDR3 is 16 residues long. Germline assignment: CDR1 LNHDA and CDR2 SQIVND (reference sequence). J was trimmed by 0 bases and V by 5 bases; bases with no gene match: 7. The CDR3 DNA sequence: TGTGCCAGTAGTCAATCGGGACAGTATAGCAATCAGCCCCAGCATTTT. This codes for CASSQSGQYSNQPQHF. Variable domain in full (rest from reference TRBV19 and TRBJ1-5): DGGITQSPKYLFRKEGQNVTLSCEQNLNHDAMYWYRQDPGQGLRLIYYSQIVNDFQKGDIAEGYSVSREKKESFPLTVTSAQKNPTAFYLCASSQSGQYSNQPQHFGDGTRLSIL.

The CDR3 region has the DNA TGTGCCAGCTCACCACGAGCGAAAAACACTGAAGCTTTCTTT. Its protein product is CASSPRAKNTEAFF. V usage is TRBV18 and J usage is TRBJ1-1; D not certain. The CDR3 totals 14 residues. Germline assignment: CDR1 KGHSH and CDR2 LQKENI. V lost 1 base to trimming and J lost 2 bases, with 8 bases between them.

The J gene is TRBJ1-2, the V gene TRBV6-5, with D possibly TRBD1 on 5 matching bases. The germline V gene has CDR1 MNHEY and CDR2 SVGAGI. This CDR3 contains 14 residues. V was clipped by 5 bases and J by 2 bases, with 12 bases between them. CDR3 nucleotides: TGTGCCAGCAGTGCCGACAGTGCGAACTATGGCTACACCTTC. It yields the protein CASSADSANYGYTF.

Only one count was recorded for this clone. V gene TRBV5-4 combines with J gene TRBJ1-1; tentatively, D is TRBD1 (6 bases). The CDR3 loop spans 14 amino acids. V dropped 5 bases and J dropped 2 bases, with 13 bases sitting between them. CDR1 and CDR2 (germline): SGHNT, YYREEE (reference sequence). CDR3 nucleotides: TGTGCCAGCAGACCCGGGACACTAAACACTGAAGCTTTCTTT. This translates into CASRPGTLNTEAFF.

This clone was counted a few times. V is TRBV19 and J is TRBJ1-2; D not certain. Per the germline V gene, CDR1 is LNHDA and CDR2 is SQIVND (reference sequence). The V end was cut by 5 bases, the J end by 12 bases, with 22 bases between. The CDR3 is 14 amino acids. CDR3 in DNA: TGTGCCAGTAGTTCCGCCGGGAGTGCCCGTGTGCACACCTTC. This sequence encodes CASSSAGSARVHTF. The full variable domain, its missing parts supplied by reference TRBV19 and TRBJ1-2, is DGGITQSPKYLFRKEGQNVTLSCEQNLNHDAMYWYRQDPGQGLRLIYYSQIVNDFQKGDIAEGYSVSREKKESFPLTVTSAQKNPTAFYLCASSSAGSARVHTFGSGTRLTVV.

This rearrangement joins TRBV19 to TRBJ2-5, with 15 bases identical to TRBD2. Germline CDR1 and CDR2: LNHDA and SQIVND (reference sequence). CDR3 size: 16 residues. V shed 9 bases and J 6 bases; nucleotides not matched to a gene: 11. The CDR3 DNA reads as TGTGCCAGCTCCCAAGGGACTAGCGGGAGGTTAAAGACCCAGTACTTC. This encodes CASSQGTSGRLKTQYF.

The chain employs TRBV4-3 and TRBJ1-2; D perhaps matches TRBD1 (5 bases). This CDR3 spans 15 amino acids. The V and J ends lost 4 bases and 0 bases respectively, with 12 bases between them. Germline CDR1 reads LGHNA; CDR2 reads YSLEER. Here the CDR3 DNA reads TGCGCCAGCAGCCGAGCAGGGTTAGCTAACTATGGCTACACCTTC. It is translated as CASSRAGLANYGYTF.

This clone was counted a few times. CDR3 sequence (DNA): TGTGCCAGCAGTTTATCCGGGGTAGGAAGTAGGAATGAGCAGTTCTTC. Encoded protein: CASSLSGVGSRNEQFF. This sequence joins TRBV28 and TRBJ2-1, with D possibly being TRBD2 (5 bases). Germline lookup yields CDR1 MDHEN and CDR2 SYDVKM. Trimming removed 1 base at V and 7 bases at J, with 17 bases between. The CDR3 is made up of 16 amino acids.

This clone occurred once. The chain is built from TRBV2 and TRBJ1-2, with D maybe TRBD1 (5 bases). V lost 6 bases and J lost 0, with 20 bases in between. This CDR3 region has 17 residues. Germline loops: CDR1 SNHLY, CDR2 FYNNEI. CDR3 in amino acids: CASREKRGLGANYGYTF. The DNA of the CDR3 is TGTGCCAGCAGGGAGAAAAGGGGTTTAGGAGCTAACTATGGCTACACCTTC.

The chain recombines TRBV19 with TRBJ1-5; 7 positions agree with TRBD1. After removal of 2 bases from V and 3 bases from J, the junction contained 1 base not matched to a gene. The germline V gene has CDR1 LNHDA and CDR2 SQIVND (reference sequence). This CDR3 has 14 amino acids. CDR3 protein: CASSITGANQPQHF. The CDR3 DNA reads as TGTGCCAGTAGTATAACAGGGGCCAATCAGCCCCAGCATTTT.

This chain uses TRBV7-9 with TRBJ2-1, with 10 bases lining up with TRBD1. The CDR3 is 16 residues long. V was clipped by 1 base and J by 2 bases; unmatched bases: 2. Germline loops: CDR1 SEHNR, CDR2 FQNEAQ (reference sequence). The CDR3 bases are TGTGCCAGCAGCTTAGGCGACAGGGGGCCCTACAATGAGCAGTTCTTC. This codes for CASSLGDRGPYNEQFF. The full variable domain, completed using reference TRBV7-9 and TRBJ2-1, is DTGVSQNPRHKITKRGQNVTFRCDPISEHNRLYWYRQTLGQGPEFLTYFQNEAQLEKSRLLSDRFSAERPKGSFSTLEIQRTEQGDSAMYLCASSLGDRGPYNEQFFGPGTRLTVL.

J is TRBJ1-2 and V is TRBV29-1, with unresolved D. The CDR3 covers 10 residues. Germline lookup yields CDR1 SQVTM and CDR2 ANQGSEA. In DNA, the CDR3 is TGCAGTGCTAAGGAGGACGGCTACACCTTC. This encodes CSAKEDGYTF. Full variable domain (outside the CDR3, taken from reference TRBV29-1 and TRBJ1-2): SAVISQKPSRDICQRGTSLTIQCQVDSQVTMMFWYRQQPGQSLTLIATANQGSEATYESGFVIDKFPISRPNLTFSTLTVSNMSPEDSSIYLCSAKEDGYTFGSGTRLTVV.

The chain links TRBV28 to TRBJ1-1, with D unclear. The CDR3 loop spans 14 amino acids. CDR1 and CDR2 from the germline V gene are MDHEN and SYDVKM. Trimming left V 3 bases short and J 0 bases short, with 8 bases between. The CDR3, as DNA: TGTGCCAGCAGTTTTCGTTTTATGAACACTGAAGCTTTCTTT. It translates to CASSFRFMNTEAFF. The whole variable domain, filled in from reference TRBV28 and TRBJ1-1, reads DVKVTQSSRYLVKRTGEKVFLECVQDMDHENMFWYRQDPGLGLRLIYFSYDVKMKEKGDIPEGYSVSREKKERFSLILESASTNQTSMYLCASSFRFMNTEAFFGQGTRLTVV.

The V gene is TRBV7-3, the J gene TRBJ2-1; 9 bases line up with TRBD1. Trimming took 5 bases from V and 7 from J; bases not matched to a gene: 9. Germline CDR1 and CDR2: SGHTA and FQGTGA. The CDR3 has 15 amino acids. CDR3: CASSPFGTGRNEQFF. The DNA for the CDR3 is TGTGCCAGCAGCCCCTTTGGGACAGGGAGGAATGAGCAGTTCTTC.

The rearrangement links TRBV4-1 to TRBJ2-5; TRBD1 is a possible D gene (6 bases). V dropped 2 bases and J dropped 5 bases, with 18 bases sitting between them. Germline CDR1 MGHRA, CDR2 YSYEKL. This CDR3 comprises 16 residues. This CDR3 is CASSQSQGLLQETQYF. CDR3 nucleotides: TGCGCCAGCAGCCAAAGTCAGGGGCTGCTCCAGGAGACCCAGTACTTC.

This clone was detected only once. This sequence joins TRBV4-1 and TRBJ2-3; a possible D gene is TRBD2 (5 bases). The V gene's germline CDR1 is MGHRA and CDR2 YSYEKL. V was cut by 4 bases and J by 0 bases, with 8 bases left in between. This CDR3 contains 14 residues. The CDR3 loop is CASSPWTSTDTQYF. The CDR3 DNA sequence: TGCGCCAGCAGCCCCTGGACTAGCACAGATACGCAGTATTTT.

The V and J genes are TRBV19 and TRBJ2-3, with TRBD2 identical over 9 bases. Germline CDR1 LNHDA, CDR2 SQIVND (reference sequence). This CDR3 spans 16 amino acids. Germline trimming cut 3 bases from V and 0 bases from J; bases unmatched to any gene: 4. CDR3 DNA: TGTGCCAGTAGTATCGGAGCGGGGGGTAGCACAGATACGCAGTATTTT. Protein sequence: CASSIGAGGSTDTQYF.

This sequence joins TRBV20-1 and TRBJ2-3, with no clear D. In germline, CDR1 is DFQATT, CDR2 SNEGSKA (reference sequence). Between the trimmed V and J ends, which lost 6 bases and 2 bases, there was a span of 6 bases. This CDR3 is built from 11 residues. As DNA, the CDR3 is TGCAGTGCCCTAGTCACAGATACGCAGTATTTT. It yields the protein CSALVTDTQYF.